A single T cell receptor (beta chain) is shown here with its context. This clonotype was observed many times. The clone's antigen remains unknown. The record has no base qualities; no much larger clone is one base away. Library method: RACE. The data were produced on a NextSeq 500. Library preparation attached unique molecular identifiers to individual cDNA molecules for quantitative, reproducible TCR counting. Both TCR alpha and TCR beta chains were sequenced from each blood RNA sample. Under the source paper's analysis protocol: A median of around 100,000 TCRs per sample was observed, with a range of about 20,000 to 750,000. V, J and CDR3 annotation of the TCR reads was carried out using the Decombinator software suite. To make PS versus PT1 abundance plots, every sample was subsampled to the same number of TCRs (28,000). Expanded TCRs were defined as absent before sensitization and observed at least eight times at the 2-week time point. TCRdb trimmed the raw reads at Q25, called clones with MiXCR and kept productive beta chains. A single entry per CDR3 protein holds the most common genes and DNA from its merged rows. TCRdb's processing, not the study's, gives the V and J calls here. Here the sample has over 55,000 distinct CDR3 sequences; 9.5% to 10% occur a single time. The top ten hold roughly 9.1% of the sample.

The label giving this sample's time point can be read as: pre-sensitization, week 0. Reading the label with the study, this specimen's treatment or condition is: therapeutic diphenylcyclopropenone sensitization with weekly scalp DPC. Blood at each patch-test visit was drawn before the patch test was applied. To be eligible, patients had to be aged 18 to 70, diagnosed with alopecia and judged suitable for DPC therapy, while pregnant patients were excluded. Total RNA was isolated from unfractionated whole blood collected in Tempus Blood RNA tubes. The sample originates from a study of human T cells and chemical hapten exposure (dated by TCRdb to the early 2020s). Concerning the study at large: For sensitization, 2% DPC in acetone was applied to a roughly 2 cm by roughly 2 cm area of upper inner arm skin. Libraries were pooled for sequencing, and per-sample TCR yields varied mainly because of small differences in library volumes within the pool. For TCR sequencing, blood came from 25 to 35 alopecia patients at anywhere from one to four time points (pre-sensitization, 2, 6 and 24 weeks). Blood samples were taken from patients before sensitization (week 0) and at 2, 6 and about 24 weeks after DPC sensitization. Patch tests used Finn chambers with 0.01% DPC on the upper back, scored after 6 days by International Contact Dermatitis Research Group standards. Patients additionally received weekly therapeutic DPC doses to the scalp throughout the approximately 22-week study period. The patient cohort, mostly female, included alopecia areata with under or over 50% scalp involvement, alopecia totalis and alopecia universalis. The study tracked peripheral blood TCR repertoire changes in vivo during primary and secondary sensitization to the hapten diphenylcyclopropenone (DPC) in alopecia patients. Broader findings and caveats from the paper: The number of TCRs above 1 in 1000 frequency did not change with DPC sensitization; there was no evidence of global repertoire structure alterations. The number of PT1 expanded TCRs positively correlated with patch test score, significant at thresholds 8, 16 and 32 but not 4. Because all patients had alopecia, a presumed autoimmune disease, the immune response of the patients might differ from that of healthy individuals. Compared with pre-sensitization or healthy control sets, expanded TCRs formed significantly more large CDR3 similarity clusters, which is consistent with antigen-driven responses. After repeated subsampling, the strength of the expansion versus patch-test correlation and the threshold at which it became significant changed.

Including cysteine and phenylalanine, the CDR3 has 11 amino acids. CDR3 DNA is the only sequence kept; it has 33 bases, read in frame from the first base. CDR1 is given as KGHSH and CDR2 as LQKENI, both from the germline V gene. V sheds 3 bases and J sheds 6 bases, leaving 6 bases between their ends. The TCR originated in a man aged 35-49 years with alopecia areata. Some clones in this sample may be carry-over from other donors' samples. Source: whole blood, taken in connection with sensitization to the hapten diphenylcyclopropenone (DPC). The chain is made from TRBV18 and TRBJ2-7; too little of a D gene remains to name it. The CDR3 here reads CASSPDREQYF. DNA sequence: TGTGCCAGCTCACCCGACCGCGAGCAGTACTTC.